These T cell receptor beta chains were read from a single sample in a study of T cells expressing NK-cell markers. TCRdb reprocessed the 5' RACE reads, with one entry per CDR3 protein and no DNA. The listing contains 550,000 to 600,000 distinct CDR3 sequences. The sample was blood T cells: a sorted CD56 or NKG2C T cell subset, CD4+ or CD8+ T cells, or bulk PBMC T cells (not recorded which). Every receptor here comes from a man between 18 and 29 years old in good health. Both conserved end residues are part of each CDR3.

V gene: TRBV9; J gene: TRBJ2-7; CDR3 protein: CASSPAGRGQYEQYF
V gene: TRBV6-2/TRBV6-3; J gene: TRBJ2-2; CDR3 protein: CASNRLAGGPPGELFF
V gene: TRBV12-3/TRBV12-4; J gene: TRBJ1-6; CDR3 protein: CASSMTQPSPLHF
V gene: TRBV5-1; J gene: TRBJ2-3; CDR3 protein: CASSLEGEFADTQYF
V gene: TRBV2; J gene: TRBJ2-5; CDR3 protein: CASSLQGQGGETQYF
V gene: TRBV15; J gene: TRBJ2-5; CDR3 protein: CATSLRSQGQETQYF
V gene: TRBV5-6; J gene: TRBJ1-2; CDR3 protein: CASSLGEGYGYTF
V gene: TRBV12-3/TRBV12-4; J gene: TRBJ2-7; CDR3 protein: CASSFETGPSYEQYF
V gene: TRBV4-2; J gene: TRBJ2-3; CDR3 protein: CASRQRTGSPLLSDTQYF
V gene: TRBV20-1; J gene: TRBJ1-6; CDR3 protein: CSAIRDGNNSPLHF
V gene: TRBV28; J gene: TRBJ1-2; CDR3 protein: CASRLLVGQEGNYGYTF
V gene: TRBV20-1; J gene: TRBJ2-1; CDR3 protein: CSARTRTRENEQFF
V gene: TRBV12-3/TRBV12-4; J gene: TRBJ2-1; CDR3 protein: CASAVSYQGYNEQFF
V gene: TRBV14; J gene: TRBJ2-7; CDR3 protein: CASSKGPPGTSGRAGEQYF
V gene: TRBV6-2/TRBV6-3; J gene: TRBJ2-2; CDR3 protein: CASTPAGQLNTGELFF
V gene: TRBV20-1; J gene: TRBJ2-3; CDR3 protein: CSARYLADTQYF
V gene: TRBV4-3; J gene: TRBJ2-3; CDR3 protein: CASSQGGTHSPNF
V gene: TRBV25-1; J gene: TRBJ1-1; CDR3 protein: CASSEYFGQGGTEAFF
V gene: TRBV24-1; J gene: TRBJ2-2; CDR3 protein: CATSSDRFTGELFF
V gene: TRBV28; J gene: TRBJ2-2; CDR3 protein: CASSLLDRGDTGELFF
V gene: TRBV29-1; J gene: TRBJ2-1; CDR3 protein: CSAPSHRAEQFF